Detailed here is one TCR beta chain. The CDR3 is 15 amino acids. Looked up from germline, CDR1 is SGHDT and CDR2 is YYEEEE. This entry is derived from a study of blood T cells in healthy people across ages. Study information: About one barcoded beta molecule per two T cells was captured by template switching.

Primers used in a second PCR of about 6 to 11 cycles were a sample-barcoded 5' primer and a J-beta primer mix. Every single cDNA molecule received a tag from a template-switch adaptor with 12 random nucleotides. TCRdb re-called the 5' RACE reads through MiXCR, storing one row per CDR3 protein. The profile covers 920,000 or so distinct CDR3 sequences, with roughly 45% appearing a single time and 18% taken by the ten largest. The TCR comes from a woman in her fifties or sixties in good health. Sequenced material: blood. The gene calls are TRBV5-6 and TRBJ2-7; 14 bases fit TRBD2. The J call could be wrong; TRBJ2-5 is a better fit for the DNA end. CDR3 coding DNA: TGTGCCAGCAGCGGGGGACTAGCGGGAGCGAAGACCCAGTACTTC. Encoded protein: CASSGGLAGAKTQYF.